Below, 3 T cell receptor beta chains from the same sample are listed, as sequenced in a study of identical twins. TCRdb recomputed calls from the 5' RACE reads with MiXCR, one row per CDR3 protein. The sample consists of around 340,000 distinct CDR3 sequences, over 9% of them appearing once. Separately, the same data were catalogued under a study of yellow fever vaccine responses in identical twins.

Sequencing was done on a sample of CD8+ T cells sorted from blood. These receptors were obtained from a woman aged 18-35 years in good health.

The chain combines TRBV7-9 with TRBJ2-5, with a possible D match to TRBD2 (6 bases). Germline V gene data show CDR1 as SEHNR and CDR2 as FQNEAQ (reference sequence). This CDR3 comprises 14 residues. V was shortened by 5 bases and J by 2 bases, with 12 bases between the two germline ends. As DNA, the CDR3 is TGTGCCAGCAGCCCCCGGGACTGGCAAGAGACCCAGTACTTC. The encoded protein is CASSPRDWQETQYF.

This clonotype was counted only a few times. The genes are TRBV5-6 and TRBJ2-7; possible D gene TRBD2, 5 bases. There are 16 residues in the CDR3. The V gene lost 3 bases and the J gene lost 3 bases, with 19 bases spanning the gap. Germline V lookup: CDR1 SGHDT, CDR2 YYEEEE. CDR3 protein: CASSSKGDTIYYEQYV. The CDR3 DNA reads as TGTGCCAGCAGCTCCAAGGGAGACACAATTTACTACGAGCAGTACGTC.

The CDR3 coding sequence is TGTGCCAGCGGTCATATTCAGGGGTCTAATGAAAAACTGTTTTTT. This sequence encodes CASGHIQGSNEKLFF. V usage is TRBV27 and J usage is TRBJ1-4, with TRBD1 as a possible D gene (6 bases). This CDR3 is built from 15 residues. Germline V gene data show CDR1 as MNHEY and CDR2 as SMNVEV (reference sequence). The V end lost 8 bases, the J end lost 3 bases, and 16 bases lay between the germline ends.